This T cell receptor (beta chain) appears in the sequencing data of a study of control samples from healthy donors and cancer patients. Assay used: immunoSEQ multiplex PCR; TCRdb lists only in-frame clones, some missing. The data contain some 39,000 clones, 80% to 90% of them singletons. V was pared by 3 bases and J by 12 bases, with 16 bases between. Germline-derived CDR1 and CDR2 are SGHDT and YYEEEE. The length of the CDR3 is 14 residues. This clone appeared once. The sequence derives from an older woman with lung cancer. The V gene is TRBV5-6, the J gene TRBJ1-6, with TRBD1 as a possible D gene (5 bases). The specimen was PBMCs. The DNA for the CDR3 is TGTGCCAGCAGCTCGGGACTCCTCTCAGTACCCCTCCACTTT. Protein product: CASSSGLLSVPLHF.